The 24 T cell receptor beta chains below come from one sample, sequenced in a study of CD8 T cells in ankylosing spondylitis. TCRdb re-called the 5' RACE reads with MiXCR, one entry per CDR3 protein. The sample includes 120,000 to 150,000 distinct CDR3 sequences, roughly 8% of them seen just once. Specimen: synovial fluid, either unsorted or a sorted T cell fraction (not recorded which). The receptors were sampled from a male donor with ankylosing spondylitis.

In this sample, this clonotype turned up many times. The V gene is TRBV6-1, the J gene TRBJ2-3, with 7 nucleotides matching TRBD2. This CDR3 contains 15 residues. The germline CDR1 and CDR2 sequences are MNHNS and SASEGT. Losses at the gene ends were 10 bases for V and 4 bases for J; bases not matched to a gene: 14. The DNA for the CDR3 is TGTGCCACAAACCCAGGCGGGAGCGTCGCAGATACGCAGTATTTT. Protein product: CATNPGGSVADTQYF.

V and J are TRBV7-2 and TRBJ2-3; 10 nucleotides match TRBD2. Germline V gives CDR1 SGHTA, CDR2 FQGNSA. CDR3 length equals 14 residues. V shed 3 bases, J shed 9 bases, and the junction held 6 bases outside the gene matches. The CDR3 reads CASSFAVTSGTQYF. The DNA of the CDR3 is TGTGCCAGCAGCTTCGCTGTGACTAGCGGGACGCAGTATTTT.

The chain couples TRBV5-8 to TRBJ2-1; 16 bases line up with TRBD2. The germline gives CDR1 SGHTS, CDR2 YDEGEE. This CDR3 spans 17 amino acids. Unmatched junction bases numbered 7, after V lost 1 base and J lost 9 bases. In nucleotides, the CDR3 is TGTGCCAGCAGCTTGCCGGGACTAGCGGGAGGGCTTGGTGAGCAGTTCTTC. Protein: CASSLPGLAGGLGEQFF.

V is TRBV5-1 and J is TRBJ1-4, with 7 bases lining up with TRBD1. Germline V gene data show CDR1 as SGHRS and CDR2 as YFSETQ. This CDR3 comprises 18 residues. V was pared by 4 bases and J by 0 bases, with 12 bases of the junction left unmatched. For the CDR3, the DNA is TGCGCCAGCAGCAACCGGGACAGCATTTATACAACTAATGAAAAACTGTTTTTT. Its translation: CASSNRDSIYTTNEKLFF.

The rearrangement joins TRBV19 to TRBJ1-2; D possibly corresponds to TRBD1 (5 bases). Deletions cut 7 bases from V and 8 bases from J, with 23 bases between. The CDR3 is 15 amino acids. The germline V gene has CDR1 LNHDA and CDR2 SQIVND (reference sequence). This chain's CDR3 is CASTRGTPSFQGYTF. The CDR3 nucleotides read TGTGCCAGTACCCGGGGGACCCCTTCCTTCCAAGGCTACACCTTC.

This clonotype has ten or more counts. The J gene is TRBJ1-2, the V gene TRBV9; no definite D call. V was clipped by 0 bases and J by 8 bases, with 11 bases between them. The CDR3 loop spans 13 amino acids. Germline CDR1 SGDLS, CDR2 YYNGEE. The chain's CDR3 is CASSVAGFLGYTF. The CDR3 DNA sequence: TGTGCCAGCAGCGTAGCAGGATTCTTAGGCTACACCTTC.

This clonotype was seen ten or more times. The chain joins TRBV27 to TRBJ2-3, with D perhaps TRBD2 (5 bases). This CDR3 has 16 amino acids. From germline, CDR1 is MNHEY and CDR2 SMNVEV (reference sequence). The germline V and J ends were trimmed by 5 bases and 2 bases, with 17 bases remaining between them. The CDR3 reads CASSHLVDFNTDTQYF. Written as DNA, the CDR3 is TGTGCCAGCAGTCACTTGGTGGACTTTAACACAGATACGCAGTATTTT.

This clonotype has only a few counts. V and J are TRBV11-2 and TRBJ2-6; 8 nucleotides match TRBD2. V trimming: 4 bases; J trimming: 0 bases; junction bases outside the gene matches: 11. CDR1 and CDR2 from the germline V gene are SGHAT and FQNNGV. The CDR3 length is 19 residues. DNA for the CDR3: TGTGCCAGCAGCTCCCGGGGGGGCAGAAGAATCTCTGGGGCCAACGTCCTGACTTTC. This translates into CASSSRGGRRISGANVLTF.

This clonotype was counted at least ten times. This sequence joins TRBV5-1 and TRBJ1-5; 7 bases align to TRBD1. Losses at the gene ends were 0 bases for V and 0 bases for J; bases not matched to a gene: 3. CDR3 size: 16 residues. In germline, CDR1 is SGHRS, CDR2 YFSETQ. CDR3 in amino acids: CASSLGTGDSNQPQHF. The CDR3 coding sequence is TGCGCCAGCAGCTTGGGAACAGGGGATAGCAATCAGCCCCAGCATTTT.

The CDR3, as DNA: TGTGCCAGCAGCCGGGCCGGACAGGGGGACGAAAAACTGTTTTTT. Translation gives CASSRAGQGDEKLFF. This chain connects TRBV3-1 to TRBJ1-4, with 10 bases aligning to TRBD1. Germline V CDR1 and CDR2: LGHDT, YNNKEL (reference sequence). The CDR3 runs 15 residues. V lost 4 bases, J lost 8 bases, and 7 bases stayed unmatched.

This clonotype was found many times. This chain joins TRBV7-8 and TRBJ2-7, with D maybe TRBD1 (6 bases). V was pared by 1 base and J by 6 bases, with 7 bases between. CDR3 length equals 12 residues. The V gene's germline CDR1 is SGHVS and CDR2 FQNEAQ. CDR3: CASSLDRAEQYF. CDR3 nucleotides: TGTGCCAGCAGCTTAGACAGGGCCGAGCAGTACTTC.

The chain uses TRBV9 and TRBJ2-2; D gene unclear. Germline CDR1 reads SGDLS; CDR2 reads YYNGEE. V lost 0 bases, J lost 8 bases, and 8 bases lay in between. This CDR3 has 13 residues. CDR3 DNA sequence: TGTGCCAGCAGCGTAGTCTCTGGGGGGGAGCTGTTTTTT. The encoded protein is CASSVVSGGELFF. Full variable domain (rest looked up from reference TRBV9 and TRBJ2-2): DSGVTQTPKHLITATGQRVTLRCSPRSGDLSVYWYQQSLDQGLQFLIQYYNGEERAKGNILERFSAQQFPDLHSELNLSSLELGDSALYFCASSVVSGGELFFGEGSRLTVL.

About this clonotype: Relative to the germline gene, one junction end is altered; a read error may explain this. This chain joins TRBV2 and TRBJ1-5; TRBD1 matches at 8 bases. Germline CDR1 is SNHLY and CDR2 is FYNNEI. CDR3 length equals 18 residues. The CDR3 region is CARSLGTGDAYSNQPQHF. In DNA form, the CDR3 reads TGTGCCCGCAGTCTCGGGACAGGCGACGCCTATAGCAATCAGCCCCAGCATTTT.

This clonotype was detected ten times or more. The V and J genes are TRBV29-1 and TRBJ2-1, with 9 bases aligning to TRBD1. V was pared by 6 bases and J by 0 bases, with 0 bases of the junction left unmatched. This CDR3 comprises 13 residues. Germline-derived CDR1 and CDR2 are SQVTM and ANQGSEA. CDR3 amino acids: CSVGQGSYNEQFF. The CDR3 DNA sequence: TGCAGCGTGGGACAGGGCTCCTACAATGAGCAGTTCTTC.

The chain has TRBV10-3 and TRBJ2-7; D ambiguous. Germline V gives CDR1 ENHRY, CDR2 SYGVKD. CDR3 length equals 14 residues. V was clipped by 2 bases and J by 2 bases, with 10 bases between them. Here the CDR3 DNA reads TGTGCCATCAGTGAGAGGCCAGACCCCTACGAGCAGTACTTC. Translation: CAISERPDPYEQYF.

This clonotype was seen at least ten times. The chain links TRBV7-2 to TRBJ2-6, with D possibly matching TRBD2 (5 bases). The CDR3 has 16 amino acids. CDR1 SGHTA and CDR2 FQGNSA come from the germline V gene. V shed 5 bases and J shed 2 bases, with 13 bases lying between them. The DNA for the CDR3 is TGTGCCAGCAGCCCTATGGGGAGAGCTGGGGCCAACGTCCTGACTTTC. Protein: CASSPMGRAGANVLTF.

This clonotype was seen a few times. The CDR3 DNA reads as TGTGCCAGCAGTGACTCCGGGACAGGGGTACGCGAGCAGTACTTC. Translation gives CASSDSGTGVREQYF. The rearrangement links TRBV25-1 to TRBJ2-7; 10 nucleotides align to TRBD1. This CDR3 spans 15 amino acids. CDR1 MGHDK and CDR2 SYGVNS come from the germline V gene. Trimming took 3 bases from V and 6 from J; bases not matched to a gene: 8.

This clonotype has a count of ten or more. CDR3 in amino acids: CASSPGGPETQYF. The DNA of the CDR3 is TGCGCCAGCAGCCCAGGGGGTCCAGAGACCCAGTACTTC. The chain is built from TRBV5-1 and TRBJ2-5, with 7 bases matching TRBD1. Looked up from germline, CDR1 is SGHRS and CDR2 is YFSETQ. CDR3 length: 13 residues. J lost 4 bases, V lost 4 bases, and 4 bases had no gene match.

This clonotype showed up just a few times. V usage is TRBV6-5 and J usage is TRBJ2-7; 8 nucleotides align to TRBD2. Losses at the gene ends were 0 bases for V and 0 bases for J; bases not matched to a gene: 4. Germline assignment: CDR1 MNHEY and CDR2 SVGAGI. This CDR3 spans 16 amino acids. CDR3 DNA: TGTGCCAGCAGTTACTCAGAGCGGGGGACCTCCTACGAGCAGTACTTC. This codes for CASSYSERGTSYEQYF.

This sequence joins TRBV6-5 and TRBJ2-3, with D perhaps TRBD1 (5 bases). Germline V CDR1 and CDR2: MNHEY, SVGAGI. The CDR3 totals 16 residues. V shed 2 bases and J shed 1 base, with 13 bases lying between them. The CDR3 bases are TGTGCCAGCAGTTACCCCTCCAGGGTCGGCACAGATACGCAGTATTTT. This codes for CASSYPSRVGTDTQYF.

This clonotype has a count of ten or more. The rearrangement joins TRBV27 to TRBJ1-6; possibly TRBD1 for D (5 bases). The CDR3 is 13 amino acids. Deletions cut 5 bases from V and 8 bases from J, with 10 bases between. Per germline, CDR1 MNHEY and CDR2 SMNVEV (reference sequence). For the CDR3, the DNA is TGTGCCAGCAGTCCCGACAGCGATTCACCCCTCCACTTT. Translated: CASSPDSDSPLHF.

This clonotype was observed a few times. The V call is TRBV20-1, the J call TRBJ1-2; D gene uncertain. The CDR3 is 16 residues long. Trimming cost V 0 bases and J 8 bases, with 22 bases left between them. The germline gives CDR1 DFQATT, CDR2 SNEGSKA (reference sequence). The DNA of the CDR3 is TGCAGTGCTAGAGACACTAACTCTGGGAGGACGGGCGGCTACACCTTC. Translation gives CSARDTNSGRTGGYTF.

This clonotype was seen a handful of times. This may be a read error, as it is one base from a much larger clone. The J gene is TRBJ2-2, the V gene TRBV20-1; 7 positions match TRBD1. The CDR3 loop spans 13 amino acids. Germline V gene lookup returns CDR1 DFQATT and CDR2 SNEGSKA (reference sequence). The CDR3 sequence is CSAGETGIGELFF. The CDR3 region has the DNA TGCAGTGCTGGAGAGACAGGGATCGGGGAGCTGTTTTTT.

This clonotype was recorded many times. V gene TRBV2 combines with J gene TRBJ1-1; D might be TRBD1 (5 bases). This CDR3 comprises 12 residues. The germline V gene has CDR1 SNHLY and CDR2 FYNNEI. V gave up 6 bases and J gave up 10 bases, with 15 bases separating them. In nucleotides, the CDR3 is TGTGCCAGCAGAGACCGGGGCCCCGGAGCTTTCTTT. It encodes CASRDRGPGAFF.